The entry that follows covers one T cell receptor beta chain sequence. What it recognizes is unknown. Germline V gene lookup returns CDR1 MGHDK and CDR2 SYGVNS. The CDR3 runs 18 residues. V shed 3 bases, J shed 1 base, and the junction held 14 bases outside the gene matches. TCRdb's table, derived via immunoSEQ multiplex PCR, lists solely in-frame clones and lacks some. This table holds approximately 45,000 clones, about 93% found once. This entry comes from a study of OX40 agonist ivuxolimab in advanced cancers. Overall study: Of the participants, more than 35% had some prior anti-PD-1, anti-PD-L1 or anti-CTLA-4 therapy, which was allowed.

Findings and limits, study-wide: CD8+ T cells (on average) carried more expanded clones than CD4+ T cells.

The genes are TRBV25-1 and TRBJ2-5; 7 nucleotides match TRBD2. Material: CD4+ or CD8+ T cells sorted from blood, obtained in a trial of the OX40 agonist ivuxolimab. This clonotype was obtained from an adult with an advanced solid tumor such as melanoma, head and neck, liver or kidney cancer. The CDR3: CASSDPRGRAGVQETQYF. The CDR3 DNA sequence: TGTGCCAGCAGTGATCCTAGAGGGAGGGCTGGGGTCCAAGAGACCCAGTACTTC.